This entry concerns a single T cell receptor beta chain. The antigen is undetermined. Alongside a J-beta primer mix, a sample-barcoded 5' primer served in a second PCR lasting roughly 7 to 11 cycles. TCRdb ran MiXCR on the 5' RACE reads and lists one entry per CDR3 protein. The repertoire holds hundreds of thousands of distinct CDR3 sequences, with around 48% as singletons. This specimen comes from a study of blood T cells in healthy people across ages. Findings and limits, study-wide: While age rose, TCR beta diversity per million T cells dropped in a roughly linear way.

The CDR3 is made up of 11 amino acids. The ends were cut back, 8 bases at V and 2 bases at J, with 9 bases in the middle. Germline CDR1 GTSNPN, CDR2 SVGIG (reference sequence). This clonotype was obtained from a man aged 25-45 years in good health. The source material was blood. This rearrangement joins TRBV30 to TRBJ1-2; possibly TRBD1 for D (5 bases). CDR3 in amino acids: CAGGTNYGYTF. In DNA, the CDR3 is TGTGCCGGGGGTACCAACTATGGCTACACCTTC. The whole variable domain, remainder taken from reference TRBV30 and TRBJ1-2, is SQTIHQWPATLVQPVGSPLSLECTVEGTSNPNLYWYRQAAGRGLQLLFYSVGIGQISSEVPQNLSASRPQDRQFILSSKKLLLSDSGFYLCAGGTNYGYTFGSGTRLTVV.